This T cell receptor (beta chain) was sequenced in a study of blood T cell repertoires in COVID-19. Across the study: The study drew acute and convalescent COVID-19 samples from the United States, Italy and Spain.

J gave up 5 bases and V 5 bases, and 8 bases lay outside the gene matches. In germline, CDR1 is SGHAT, CDR2 FQNNGV. The CDR3 totals 15 residues. This clone was seen just once. In the original processing: Reference gene primer amplification yielded estimated nucleated cell counts. Generated by immunoSEQ multiplex PCR, the TCRdb table keeps only in-frame clones and is missing some. That table is the source of V, J and clone size, and D and trimming were worked out from the DNA. Of some 250,000 clones listed, around nine tenths were seen once; the top ten hold 5.5% to 9%. The sequence came from a woman between 70 and 85 years old with active or convalescent COVID-19. This chain joins TRBV11-2 and TRBJ2-7, with 11 positions matching TRBD1. The source material was peripheral blood. The CDR3 region is CASSERTGGFDEQYF. As DNA, the CDR3 is TGTGCCAGCAGCGAGCGGACAGGGGGCTTCGACGAGCAGTACTTC. Using reference TRBV11-2 and TRBJ2-7 for the parts outside the CDR3, the full variable domain is EAGVAQSPRYKIIEKRQSVAFWCNPISGHATLYWYQQILGQGPKLLIQFQNNGVVDDSQLPKDRFSAERLKGVDSTLKIQPAKLEDSAVYLCASSERTGGFDEQYFGPGTRLTVT.